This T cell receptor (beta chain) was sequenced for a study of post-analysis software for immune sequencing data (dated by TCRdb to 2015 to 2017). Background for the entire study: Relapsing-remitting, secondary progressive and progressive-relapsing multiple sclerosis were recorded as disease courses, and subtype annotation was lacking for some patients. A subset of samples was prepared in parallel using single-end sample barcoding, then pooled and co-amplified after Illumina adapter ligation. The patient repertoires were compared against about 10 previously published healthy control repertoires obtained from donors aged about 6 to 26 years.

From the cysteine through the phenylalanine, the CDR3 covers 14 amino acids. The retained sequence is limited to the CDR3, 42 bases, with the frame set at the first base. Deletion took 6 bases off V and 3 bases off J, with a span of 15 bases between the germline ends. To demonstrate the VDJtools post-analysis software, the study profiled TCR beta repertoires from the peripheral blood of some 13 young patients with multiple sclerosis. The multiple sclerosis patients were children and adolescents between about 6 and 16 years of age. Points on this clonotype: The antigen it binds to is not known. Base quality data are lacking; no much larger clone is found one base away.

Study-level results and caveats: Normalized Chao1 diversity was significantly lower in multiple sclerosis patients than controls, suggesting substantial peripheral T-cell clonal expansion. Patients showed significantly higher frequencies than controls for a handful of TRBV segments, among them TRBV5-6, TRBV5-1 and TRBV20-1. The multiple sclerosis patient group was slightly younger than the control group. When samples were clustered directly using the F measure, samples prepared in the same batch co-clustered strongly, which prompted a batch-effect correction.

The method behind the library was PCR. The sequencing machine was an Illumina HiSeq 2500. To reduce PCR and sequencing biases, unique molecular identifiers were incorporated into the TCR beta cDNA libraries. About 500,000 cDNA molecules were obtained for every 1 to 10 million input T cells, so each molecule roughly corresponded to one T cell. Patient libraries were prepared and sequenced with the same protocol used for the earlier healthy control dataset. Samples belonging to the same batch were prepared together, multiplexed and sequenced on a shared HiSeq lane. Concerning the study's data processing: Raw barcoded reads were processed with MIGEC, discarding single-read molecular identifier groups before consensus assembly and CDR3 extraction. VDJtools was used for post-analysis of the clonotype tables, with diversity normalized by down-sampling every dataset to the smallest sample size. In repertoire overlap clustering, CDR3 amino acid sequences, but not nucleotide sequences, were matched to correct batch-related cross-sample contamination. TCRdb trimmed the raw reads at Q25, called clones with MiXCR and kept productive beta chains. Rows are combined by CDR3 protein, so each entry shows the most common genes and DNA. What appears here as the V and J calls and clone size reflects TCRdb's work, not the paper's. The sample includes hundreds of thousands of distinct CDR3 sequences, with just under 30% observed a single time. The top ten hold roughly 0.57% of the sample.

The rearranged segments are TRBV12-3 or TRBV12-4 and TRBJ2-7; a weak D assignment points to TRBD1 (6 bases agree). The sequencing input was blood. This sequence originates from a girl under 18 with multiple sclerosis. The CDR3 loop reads CASRPTGQFYEQYF. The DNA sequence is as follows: TGTGCCAGCAGGCCCACAGGACAGTTCTACGAGCAGTACTTC.